This is a list of T cell receptor beta chains from one sample in a study of blood T cell repertoires in COVID-19. This table comes from immunoSEQ multiplex PCR, and its TCRdb copy is limited to in-frame clones, with some not included. The sample consists of approximately 63,000 clones, about 76% of them appearing once. Sequencing input: peripheral blood. Every receptor here comes from a woman older than 75 with acute or convalescent COVID-19. CDR3s include the opening cysteine and the closing phenylalanine or tryptophan. The D gene is left open where the match is weak. Part of the rows lack a size; the others show once, few, many or a class for expanded clones.

j_call d_call clone_size v_call cdr3_aa cdr3_nt
TRBJ2-1 TRBD2 NA TRBV5-1 CASSLVAGTRYNEQFF TGCGCCAGCAGCTTGGTGGCCGGGACTAGATACAATGAGCAGTTCTTC
TRBJ1-2 TRBD1 NA TRBV19 CASTPTQGDYYGYTF TGTGCCAGTACTCCGACACAGGGGGATTACTATGGCTACACCTTC
TRBJ2-2 NA NA TRBV9 CASSVGLPGVLGNTGELFF TGTGCCAGCAGCGTGGGACTCCCGGGCGTACTTGGGAACACCGGGGAGCTGTTTTTT
TRBJ2-2 TRBD2 NA TRBV7-2 CASPAGPAGGPGELFF TGTGCCAGCCCCGCGGGACCAGCGGGAGGGCCCGGGGAGCTGTTTTTT
TRBJ1-3 TRBD1 NA TRBV5-1 CASSPQGAEGGNTIYF TGCGCCAGCAGCCCACAGGGGGCGGAAGGTGGAAACACCATATATTTT
TRBJ1-2 TRBD1 NA TRBV11-2 CASSHGTGGGYGYTF TGTGCCAGCAGCCACGGGACAGGGGGGGGCTATGGCTACACCTTC
TRBJ2-7 TRBD1 NA TRBV10-2 CATHRDRGAYEQYF TGCGCCACCCACCGGGACAGGGGGGCCTACGAGCAGTACTTC
TRBJ1-2 TRBD1 NA TRBV4-3 CASSHARQGSYTF TGCGCCAGCAGCCACGCCAGACAGGGTAGCTACACCTTC
TRBJ2-2 TRBD2 NA TRBV7-6 CASSLSRAGSGELFF TGTGCCAGCAGCCTGTCCCGAGCGGGGTCTGGGGAGCTGTTTTTT
TRBJ2-5 NA NA TRBV15 CATSTPPGRGQETQYF TGTGCCACCAGCACTCCCCCCGGGCGGGGCCAAGAGACCCAGTACTTC
TRBJ1-3 NA NA TRBV28 CASKTRDTIYF TGTGCCAGCAAAACTCGGGACACCATATATTTT
TRBJ1-1 TRBD1 few TRBV27 CASSRRTGGEAEAFF TGTGCCAGCAGTCGACGGACAGGGGGGGAGGCTGAAGCTTTCTTT
TRBJ2-1 NA NA TRBV7-3 CASSLTGQWSNEQFF TGTGCCAGCAGCTTAACGGGGCAGTGGTCCAATGAGCAGTTCTTC
TRBJ2-1 TRBD1 few TRBV7-6 CASSLGTGTGGNEQFF TGTGCCAGCAGCTTAGGAACCGGGACAGGCGGCAATGAGCAGTTCTTC
TRBJ2-7 NA NA TRBV5-5 CASSLGQISYEQYF TGTGCCAGCAGCTTGGGGCAGATTTCCTACGAGCAGTACTTC